This T cell receptor beta chain was obtained from a study of shared clonotypes between healthy human individuals. Study-level findings and limits: Though the depth was large, rarefaction showed that sorted-subset sequencing was incomplete. Lower generation probabilities were found for non-shared clonotypes than for those shared by all four donors.

Each replicate PCR on the sorted subsets used 150 to 200 ng DNA (around 30,000 T cell genomes). Generated by immunoSEQ multiplex PCR, the TCRdb table keeps only in-frame clones and is missing some. The sample includes about a million clones, under 80% of them seen just once. This clone was picked up a small number of times. Its antigen remains unknown. It was into CD45RA+ naive and CD45RA-negative memory subsets that the CD4+ cells were split. The CDR3 is made up of 14 amino acids. The germline V and J ends were trimmed by 0 bases and 5 bases, with 11 bases remaining between them. Per the germline V gene, CDR1 is GTSNPN and CDR2 is SVGIG (reference sequence).

The source material was memory CD4+ T cells sorted from blood. Stated subset: CD45RA-negative fraction. The chain recombines TRBV30 with TRBJ1-5; D is possibly TRBD1 (5 bases). The source of this sequence is a man in his late teens or twenties in good health. DNA of the CDR3: TGTGCCTGGAGTGTAGGTGGGGGTTATCAGCCCCAGCATTTT. Translated, it gives CAWSVGGGYQPQHF. The whole variable domain, filled in from reference TRBV30 and TRBJ1-5, reads SQTIHQWPATLVQPVGSPLSLECTVEGTSNPNLYWYRQAAGRGLQLLFYSVGIGQISSEVPQNLSASRPQDRQFILSSKKLLLSDSGFYLCAWSVGGGYQPQHFGDGTRLSIL.